This T cell receptor (beta chain) was documented in a study of OX40 agonist ivuxolimab in advanced cancers. Study-wide results and limits: Antigen specificity was not determined for the expanded peripheral T cells. Expanded clones belonging to CD8+ T cells outnumbered, on average, those of CD4+.

For this clone: Its cognate antigen is unknown.

With 1 base clipped from V and 4 bases from J, the junction kept 3 bases outside the gene matches. The CDR3 is made up of 16 amino acids. The germline gives CDR1 SGHVS, CDR2 FQNEAQ. Produced via immunoSEQ multiplex PCR; TCRdb's table is partial and in-frame only. The sample has roughly 65,000 clones; about nine tenths are singletons. The material sequenced was CD4+ or CD8+ T cells sorted from blood, taken in a trial of the OX40 agonist ivuxolimab. This sequence joins TRBV7-8 and TRBJ2-5; 13 nucleotides line up with TRBD2. This TCR derives from an adult with an advanced solid tumor such as melanoma, head and neck, liver or kidney cancer. The DNA for the CDR3 is TGTGCCAGCAGCTTAGGACTAGCGGGGGGCCGAGAGACCCAGTACTTC. This encodes CASSLGLAGGRETQYF.